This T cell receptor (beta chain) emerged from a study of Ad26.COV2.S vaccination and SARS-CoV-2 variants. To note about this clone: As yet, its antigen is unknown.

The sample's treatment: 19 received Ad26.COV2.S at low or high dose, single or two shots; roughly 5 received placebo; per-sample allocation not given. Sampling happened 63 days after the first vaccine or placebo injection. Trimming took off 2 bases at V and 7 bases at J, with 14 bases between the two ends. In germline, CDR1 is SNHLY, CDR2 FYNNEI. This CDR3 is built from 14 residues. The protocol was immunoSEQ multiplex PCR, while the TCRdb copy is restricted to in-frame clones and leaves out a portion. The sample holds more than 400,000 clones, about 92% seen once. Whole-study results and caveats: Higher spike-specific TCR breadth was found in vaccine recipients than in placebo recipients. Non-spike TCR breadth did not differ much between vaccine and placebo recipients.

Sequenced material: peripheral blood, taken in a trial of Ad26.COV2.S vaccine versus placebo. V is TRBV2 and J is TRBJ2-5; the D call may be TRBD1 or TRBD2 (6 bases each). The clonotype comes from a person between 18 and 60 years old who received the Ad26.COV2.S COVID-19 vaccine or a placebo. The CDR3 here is CASSETAGGVTQYF. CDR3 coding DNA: TGTGCCAGCAGTGAAACGGCCGGGGGCGTGACCCAGTACTTC. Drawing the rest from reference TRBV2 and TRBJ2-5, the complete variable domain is EPEVTQTPSHQVTQMGQEVILRCVPISNHLYFYWYRQILGQKVEFLVSFYNNEISEKSEIFDDQFSVERPDGSNFTLKIRSTKLEDSAMYFCASSETAGGVTQYFGPGTRLLVL.